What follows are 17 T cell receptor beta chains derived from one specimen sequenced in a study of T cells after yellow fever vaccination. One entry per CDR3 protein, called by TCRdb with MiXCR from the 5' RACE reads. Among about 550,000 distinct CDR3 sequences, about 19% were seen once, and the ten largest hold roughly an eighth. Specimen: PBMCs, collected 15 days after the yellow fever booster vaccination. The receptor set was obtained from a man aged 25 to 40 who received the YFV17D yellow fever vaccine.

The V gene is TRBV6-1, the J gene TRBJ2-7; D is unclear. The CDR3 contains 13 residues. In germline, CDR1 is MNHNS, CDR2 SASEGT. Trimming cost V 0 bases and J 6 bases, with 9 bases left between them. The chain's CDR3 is CASSEALVGEQYF. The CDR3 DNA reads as TGTGCCAGCAGTGAAGCGCTTGTAGGCGAGCAGTACTTC.

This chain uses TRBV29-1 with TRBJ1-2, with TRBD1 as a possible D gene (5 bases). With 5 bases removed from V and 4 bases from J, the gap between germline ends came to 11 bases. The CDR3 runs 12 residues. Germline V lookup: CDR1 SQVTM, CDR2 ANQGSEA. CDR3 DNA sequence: TGCAGCGTTAGGGAGGGGATCTATGGCTACACCTTC. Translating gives CSVREGIYGYTF.

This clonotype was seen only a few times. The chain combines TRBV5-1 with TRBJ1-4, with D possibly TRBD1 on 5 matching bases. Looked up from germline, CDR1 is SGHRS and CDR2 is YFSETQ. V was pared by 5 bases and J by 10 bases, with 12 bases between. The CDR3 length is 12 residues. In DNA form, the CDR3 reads TGCGCCAGCAGGGGGGAAGGTGCAAAACTGTTTTTT. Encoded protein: CASRGEGAKLFF.

The CDR3: CASSLQGEGYEQYF. The CDR3, as DNA: TGTGCCAGCAGCCTACAGGGGGAAGGGTACGAGCAGTACTTC. The chain joins TRBV12-3 or TRBV12-4 to TRBJ2-7; 8 bases are shared with TRBD1. The V gene end was trimmed by 6 bases and the J gene end by 4 bases; junction bases not matched to a gene: 8. The CDR3 has 14 residues.

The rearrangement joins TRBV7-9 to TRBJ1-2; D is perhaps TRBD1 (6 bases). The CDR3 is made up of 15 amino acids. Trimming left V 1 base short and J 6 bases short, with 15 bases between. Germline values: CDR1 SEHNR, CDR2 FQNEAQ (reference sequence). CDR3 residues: CASSLVVGAANGYTF. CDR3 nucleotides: TGTGCCAGCAGCTTAGTTGTGGGGGCAGCGAATGGCTACACCTTC. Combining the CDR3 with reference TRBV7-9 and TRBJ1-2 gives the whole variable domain DTGVSQNPRHKITKRGQNVTFRCDPISEHNRLYWYRQTLGQGPEFLTYFQNEAQLEKSRLLSDRFSAERPKGSFSTLEIQRTEQGDSAMYLCASSLVVGAANGYTFGSGTRLTVV.

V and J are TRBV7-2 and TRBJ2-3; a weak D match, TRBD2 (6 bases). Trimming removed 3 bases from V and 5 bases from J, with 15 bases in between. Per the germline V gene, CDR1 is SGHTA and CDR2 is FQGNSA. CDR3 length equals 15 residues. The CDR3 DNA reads TGTGCCAGCAGCTTGGGCGGGATACGGGGAGATACGCAGTATTTT. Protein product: CASSLGGIRGDTQYF.

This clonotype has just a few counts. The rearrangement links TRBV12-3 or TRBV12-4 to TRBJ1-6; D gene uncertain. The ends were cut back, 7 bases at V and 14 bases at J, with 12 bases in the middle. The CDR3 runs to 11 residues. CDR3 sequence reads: CASTRAGSLHF. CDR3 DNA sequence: TGTGCCAGCACTCGAGCGGGCTCCCTCCACTTT.

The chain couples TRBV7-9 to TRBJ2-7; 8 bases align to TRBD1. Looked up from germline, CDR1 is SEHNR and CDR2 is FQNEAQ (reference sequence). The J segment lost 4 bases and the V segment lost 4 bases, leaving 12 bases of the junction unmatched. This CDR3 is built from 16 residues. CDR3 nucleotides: TGTGCCAGCAGCTCAACCGAAGGACAGGGCCTTTACGAGCAGTACTTC. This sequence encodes CASSSTEGQGLYEQYF.

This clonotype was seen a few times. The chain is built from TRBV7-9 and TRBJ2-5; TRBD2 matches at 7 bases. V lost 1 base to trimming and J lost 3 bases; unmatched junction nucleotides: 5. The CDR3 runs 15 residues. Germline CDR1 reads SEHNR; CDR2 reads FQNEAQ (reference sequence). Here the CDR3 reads CASSLGGEGEETQYF. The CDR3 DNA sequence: TGTGCCAGCAGCTTAGGAGGGGAGGGAGAAGAGACCCAGTACTTC.

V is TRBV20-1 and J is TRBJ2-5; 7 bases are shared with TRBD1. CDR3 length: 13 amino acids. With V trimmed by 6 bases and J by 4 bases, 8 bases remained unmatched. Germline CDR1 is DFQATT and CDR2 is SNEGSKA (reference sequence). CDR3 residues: CSASGQAPETQYF. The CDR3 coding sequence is TGCAGTGCCAGCGGACAGGCTCCAGAGACCCAGTACTTC.

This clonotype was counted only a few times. Here the CDR3 DNA reads TGTGCCAGCAGCTTACAGGGGGTCTACAATGAGCAGTTCTTC. The encoded protein is CASSLQGVYNEQFF. The rearrangement uses TRBV7-2 and TRBJ2-1, with 7 bases that match TRBD1. Trimming removed 2 bases from V and 3 bases from J; junction bases left unmatched: 1. Germline assignment: CDR1 SGHTA and CDR2 FQGNSA. The CDR3 is 14 amino acids.

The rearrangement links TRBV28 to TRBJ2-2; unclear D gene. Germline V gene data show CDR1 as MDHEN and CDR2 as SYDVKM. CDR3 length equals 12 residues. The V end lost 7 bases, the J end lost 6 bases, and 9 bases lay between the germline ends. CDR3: CASNPLAGELFF. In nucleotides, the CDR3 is TGTGCCAGCAACCCGTTAGCCGGGGAGCTGTTTTTT.

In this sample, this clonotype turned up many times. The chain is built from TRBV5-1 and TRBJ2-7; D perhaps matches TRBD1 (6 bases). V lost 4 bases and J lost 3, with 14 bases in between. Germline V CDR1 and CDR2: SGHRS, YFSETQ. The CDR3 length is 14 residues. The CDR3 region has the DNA TGCGCCAGCAGCCAAACGGGACAAAACTACGAGCAGTACTTC. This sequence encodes CASSQTGQNYEQYF.

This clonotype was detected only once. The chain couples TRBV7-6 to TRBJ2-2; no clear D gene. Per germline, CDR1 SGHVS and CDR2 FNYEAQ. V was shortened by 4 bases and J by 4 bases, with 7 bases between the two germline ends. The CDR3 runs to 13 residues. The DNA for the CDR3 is TGTGCCAGCAGCTCGTACAGCACCGGGGAGCTGTTTTTT. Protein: CASSSYSTGELFF.

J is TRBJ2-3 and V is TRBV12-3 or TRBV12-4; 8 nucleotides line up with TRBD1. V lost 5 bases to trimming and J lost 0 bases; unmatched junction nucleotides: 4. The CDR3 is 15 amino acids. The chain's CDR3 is CASSPRTGSTDTQYF. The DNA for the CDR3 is TGTGCCAGCAGTCCGCGGACAGGGAGCACAGATACGCAGTATTTT.

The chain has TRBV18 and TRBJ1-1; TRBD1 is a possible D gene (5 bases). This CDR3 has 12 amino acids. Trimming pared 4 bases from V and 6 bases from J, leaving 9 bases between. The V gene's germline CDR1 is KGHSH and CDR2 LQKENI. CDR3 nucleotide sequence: TGTGCCAGCTCACAAGGGACGTCTGAAGCTTTCTTT. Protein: CASSQGTSEAFF.

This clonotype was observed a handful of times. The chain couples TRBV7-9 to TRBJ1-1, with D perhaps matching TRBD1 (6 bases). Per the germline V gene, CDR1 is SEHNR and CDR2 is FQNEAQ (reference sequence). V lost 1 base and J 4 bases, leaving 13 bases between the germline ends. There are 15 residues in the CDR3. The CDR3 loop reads CASSLGDGGRTEAFF. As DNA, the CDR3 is TGTGCCAGCAGCTTAGGGGATGGGGGCCGCACTGAAGCTTTCTTT.